Each of the 27 T cell receptor beta chains below was sequenced from the same sample in a study of cytomegalovirus exposure and HLA in healthy donors. The PCR ran on 60 Vbeta and 13 Jbeta primers. Profiling relied on immunoSEQ multiplex PCR, and the TCRdb table lists in-frame clones only, not all of them. The sample consists of roughly 180,000 clones, about four fifths of them appearing once. Sequenced input: PBMCs. The receptors originated from a female donor in good health and CMV-seronegative.

The chain couples TRBV29-1 to TRBJ1-1; D unresolved. V shed 4 bases and J shed 11 bases, with 26 bases lying between them. Germline assignment: CDR1 SQVTM and CDR2 ANQGSEA. The CDR3 length is 15 residues. Written as DNA, the CDR3 is TGCAGCGTTGGAACCGGTGGGCTTCAAGTCCCTAAGGCTTTCTTT. This gives the protein CSVGTGGLQVPKAFF.

This clone has just a few counts. The V and J genes are TRBV7-2 and TRBJ1-1, with D possibly matching TRBD1 (5 bases). Germline lookup yields CDR1 SGHTA and CDR2 FQGNSA. The ends were cut back, 3 bases at V and 0 bases at J, with 8 bases in the middle. This CDR3 spans 14 amino acids. The CDR3 sequence: CASSFRDVNTEAFF. The CDR3 DNA follows: TGTGCCAGCAGCTTCAGGGATGTGAACACTGAAGCTTTCTTT.

This CDR3 reads CASSEPQGVGEKLFF. As DNA, the CDR3 is TGTGCCAGCAGTGAACCCCAGGGGGTGGGTGAAAAACTGTTTTTT. J is TRBJ1-4 and V is TRBV2; 7 bases align to TRBD1. The CDR3 spans 15 residues. V lost 2 bases, J lost 7 bases, and 7 bases stayed unmatched. In germline, CDR1 is SNHLY, CDR2 FYNNEI.

V gene TRBV12-5 combines with J gene TRBJ2-1; 8 positions match TRBD2. This CDR3 region has 14 residues. From germline, CDR1 is LGHNT and CDR2 FRNRAP. Trimming took 5 bases from V and 5 from J; bases not matched to a gene: 5. The CDR3 is CASGMTSVDNEQFF. The CDR3 nucleotides are TGTGCTAGTGGTATGACTAGCGTAGACAATGAGCAGTTCTTC.

V and J are TRBV29-1 and TRBJ1-1, with D tentatively TRBD1 (5 bases). Germline CDR1 is SQVTM and CDR2 is ANQGSEA. Trimming removed 3 bases from V and 6 bases from J, with 17 bases in between. The CDR3 sequence is 14 residues long. CDR3: CSVDPGGLQAEAFF. In DNA form, the CDR3 reads TGCAGCGTTGATCCCGGGGGACTGCAGGCTGAAGCTTTCTTT.

The chain carries TRBV2 and TRBJ2-3, with 9 bases that match TRBD2. J gave up 6 bases and V 6 bases, and 10 bases lay outside the gene matches. The germline V gene has CDR1 SNHLY and CDR2 FYNNEI. The CDR3 loop spans 15 amino acids. As DNA, the CDR3 is TGTGCCAGCAGAATGGGTAGCGGGAGAGCGGATACGCAGTATTTT. It encodes CASRMGSGRADTQYF.

This clone was observed a handful of times. This rearrangement joins TRBV20-1 to TRBJ2-5, with no clear D. Trimming took off 4 bases at V and 9 bases at J, with 12 bases between the two ends. This CDR3 is built from 11 residues. The germline gives CDR1 DFQATT, CDR2 SNEGSKA (reference sequence). The CDR3 DNA follows: TGCAGTGCTACTATGGCGGTGGCCCAGTACTTC. Translation gives CSATMAVAQYF.

This clone was recorded only once. CDR3 region: CATSRDRLYNTGELFF. The DNA for the CDR3 is TGTGCCACCAGCAGAGATCGTCTTTATAACACCGGGGAGCTGTTTTTT. The V and J genes are TRBV15 and TRBJ2-2; D is uncertain. V lost 0 bases and J 2 bases, leaving 10 bases between the germline ends. The germline CDR1 and CDR2 sequences are LNHNV and YYDKDF (reference sequence). The CDR3 extends over 16 amino acids.

The rearrangement joins TRBV6-4 to TRBJ2-2, with 9 bases matching TRBD2. CDR3 length: 16 amino acids. Losses at the gene ends were 4 bases for V and 4 bases for J; bases not matched to a gene: 7. Germline CDR1 MRHNA, CDR2 SNTAGT. In DNA form, the CDR3 reads TGTGCCAGCAGTGGGCGGGAGGGGAAGGGCACCGGGGAGCTGTTTTTT. Translating it yields CASSGREGKGTGELFF.

The chain couples TRBV6-1 to TRBJ2-5; 8 positions agree with TRBD1. TRBJ2-7 matches the DNA end more closely, so the J call is doubtful. Germline V CDR1 and CDR2: MNHNS, SASEGT. The CDR3 is 14 amino acids. The CDR3 DNA reads as TGTGCCAGCAGGGACAGGGCAATCTCCTACGAGCAGTACTTC. It encodes CASRDRAISYEQYF.

The chain combines TRBV18 with TRBJ1-5; the D is unclear. Looked up from germline, CDR1 is KGHSH and CDR2 is LQKENI. The CDR3 contains 15 residues. Trimming pared 6 bases from V and 0 bases from J, leaving 12 bases between. CDR3 region: CASSPPSYSNQPQHF. CDR3 coding DNA: TGTGCCAGCTCTCCTCCTAGTTATAGCAATCAGCCCCAGCATTTT.

V gene TRBV7-9 combines with J gene TRBJ2-3; 7 nucleotides align to TRBD2. J lost 0 bases, V lost 5 bases, and 2 bases had no gene match. The CDR3 is 14 residues long. CDR1 is SEHNR and CDR2 is FQNEAQ in the germline V gene (reference sequence). The CDR3 sequence: CASSRSGSTDTQYF. The CDR3 nucleotides read TGTGCCAGCAGCCGTAGCGGGAGCACAGATACGCAGTATTTT.

This clone was observed a few times. The chain uses TRBV4-1 and TRBJ1-3; 12 bases fit TRBD1. The CDR3 contains 16 residues. Germline assignment: CDR1 MGHRA and CDR2 YSYEKL. Germline trimming cut 4 bases from V and 8 bases from J; bases unmatched to any gene: 9. This CDR3 reads CASSPSFGTGGYTIYF. The CDR3 region has the DNA TGCGCCAGCAGCCCCTCCTTTGGGACAGGGGGCTACACCATATATTTT.

The genes are TRBV7-2 and TRBJ2-3, with 10 bases fitting TRBD2. The CDR3 spans 15 residues. In germline, CDR1 is SGHTA, CDR2 FQGNSA. Germline trimming cut 6 bases from V and 5 bases from J; bases unmatched to any gene: 8. CDR3: CASSLSGGGGDTQYF. DNA for the CDR3: TGTGCCAGCAGTTTAAGCGGGGGGGGAGGAGATACGCAGTATTTT.

The chain links TRBV10-3 to TRBJ2-3; TRBD1 agrees at 9 bases. Trimming at V came to 4 bases and at J to 9 bases, leaving 5 bases not matched to a gene. The CDR3 totals 13 residues. Germline V gene lookup returns CDR1 ENHRY and CDR2 SYGVKD. CDR3 amino acids: CAISVDGQGTQYF. DNA for the CDR3: TGTGCCATCAGTGTAGACGGACAGGGGACGCAGTATTTT.

This chain connects TRBV6-1 to TRBJ1-3; D may be TRBD1 (6 bases). The CDR3 covers 14 residues. The germline CDR1 and CDR2 sequences are MNHNS and SASEGT. The V end was cut by 2 bases, the J end by 2 bases, with 7 bases between. In DNA form, the CDR3 reads TGTGCCAGCAGTGAATGGACAGCTGGAAACACCATATATTTT. It specifies CASSEWTAGNTIYF.

This sequence joins TRBV5-1 and TRBJ1-3; TRBD1 is a possible D gene (5 bases). Per germline, CDR1 SGHRS and CDR2 YFSETQ. The CDR3 covers 15 residues. Trimming pared 4 bases from V and 1 base from J, leaving 12 bases between. Here the CDR3 DNA reads TGCGCCAGCAGCCCTCGTGGGGCTTCTGGAAACACCATATATTTT. This gives the protein CASSPRGASGNTIYF.

This sequence joins TRBV6-4 and TRBJ2-2; D is perhaps TRBD2 (6 bases). With 7 bases removed from V and 5 bases from J, the gap between germline ends came to 20 bases. The CDR3 covers 16 residues. Germline-derived CDR1 and CDR2 are MRHNA and SNTAGT. The CDR3 nucleotides are TGTGCCAGCACCGCTGAGGGACTGCCGGGGACCGGGGAGCTGTTTTTT. Amino acid sequence: CASTAEGLPGTGELFF.

DNA of the CDR3: TGTGCCAGTAGCCCCGGGACTTTCTACGAGCAGTACTTC. The encoded protein is CASSPGTFYEQYF. The rearrangement joins TRBV19 to TRBJ2-7, with D perhaps matching TRBD2 (6 bases). The germline V and J ends were trimmed by 6 bases and 3 bases, with 12 bases remaining between them. CDR1 LNHDA and CDR2 SQIVND come from the germline V gene (reference sequence). The CDR3 length is 13 residues.

V gene TRBV6-1 combines with J gene TRBJ2-5; a possible D gene is TRBD1 (6 bases). The CDR3 length is 17 residues. In germline, CDR1 is MNHNS, CDR2 SASEGT. V was trimmed by 3 bases and J by 0 bases, leaving 17 bases between them. CDR3 in amino acids: CASSDRDTLGYQETQYF. The CDR3 DNA sequence: TGTGCCAGCAGTGATCGGGACACCTTGGGGTACCAAGAGACCCAGTACTTC.

The V and J genes are TRBV6-6 and TRBJ1-1; no reliable D call. The germline V and J ends were trimmed by 2 bases and 6 bases, with 10 bases remaining between them. The CDR3 is made up of 13 amino acids. Looked up from germline, CDR1 is MNHNY and CDR2 is SVGAGI (reference sequence). The CDR3 DNA is TGTGCCAGCAGTTACGGTGTGCAGTCTGAAGCTTTCTTT. Encoded protein: CASSYGVQSEAFF.

The chain uses TRBV19 and TRBJ1-1; D uncertain. The CDR3 is made up of 13 amino acids. Trimming took 4 bases from V and 0 from J, leaving 6 bases between them. The germline CDR1 and CDR2 sequences are LNHDA and SQIVND (reference sequence). The CDR3 spells CASSKSLNTEAFF. CDR3 sequence (DNA): TGTGCCAGTAGTAAGAGTTTGAACACTGAAGCTTTCTTT.

V is TRBV7-9 and J is TRBJ2-3; 8 bases are a match to TRBD2. The germline V gene has CDR1 SEHNR and CDR2 FQNEAQ (reference sequence). The CDR3 totals 16 residues. V was clipped by 6 bases and J by 0 bases; unmatched bases: 8. The CDR3 sequence is CASSRSSGSSTDTQYF. CDR3 nucleotide sequence: TGTGCCAGCAGTCGCTCTAGCGGGTCCAGCACAGATACGCAGTATTTT.

This clone was counted a single time. CDR3 sequence reads: CASSLAPGQGAYEQFF. The CDR3 coding sequence is TGCGCCAGCAGCTTGGCCCCGGGACAGGGGGCTTATGAGCAGTTCTTC. This chain connects TRBV5-1 to TRBJ2-1, with TRBD1 matching over 12 bases. This CDR3 contains 16 residues. Germline values: CDR1 SGHRS, CDR2 YFSETQ. V shed 0 bases, J shed 8 bases, and the junction held 6 bases outside the gene matches.

This clone appeared a single time. The chain is built from TRBV7-3 and TRBJ2-3, with 9 bases matching TRBD1. Unmatched junction bases numbered 5, after V lost 1 base and J lost 3 bases. The CDR3 has 16 residues. Germline V gives CDR1 SGHTA, CDR2 FQGTGA. This CDR3 reads CASSLRPTGGTDTQYF. The CDR3 DNA reads as TGTGCCAGCAGCTTAAGGCCGACAGGGGGAACAGATACGCAGTATTTT.

This rearrangement joins TRBV5-1 to TRBJ2-1; 11 positions agree with TRBD2. The trim removed 4 bases at V and 1 base at J, leaving 10 bases unmatched. Germline V gene data show CDR1 as SGHRS and CDR2 as YFSETQ. The CDR3 totals 18 residues. Written as DNA, the CDR3 is TGCGCCAGCAGCCCCCTACTAGCGGGAGATCCTTCCTACAATGAGCAGTTCTTC. As protein: CASSPLLAGDPSYNEQFF. Together with reference TRBV5-1 and TRBJ2-1, the CDR3 gives the full variable domain: KAGVTQTPRYLIKTRGQQVTLSCSPISGHRSVSWYQQTPGQGLQFLFEYFSETQRNKGNFPGRFSGRQFSNSRSEMNVSTLELGDSALYLCASSPLLAGDPSYNEQFFGPGTRLTVL.

The chain combines TRBV6-1 with TRBJ2-7; 9 nucleotides agree with TRBD1. The V gene end was trimmed by 6 bases and the J gene end by 1 base; junction bases not matched to a gene: 7. In germline, CDR1 is MNHNS, CDR2 SASEGT. The CDR3 consists of 15 residues. The CDR3 sequence: CASSLPGQGSYEQYF. CDR3 nucleotide sequence: TGTGCCAGCAGCCTACCGGGACAGGGATCCTACGAGCAGTACTTC.